This T cell receptor (beta chain) was documented in a study of T cells in Graves' hyperthyroidism and ophthalmopathy. Study findings and constraints: Onset of ophthalmopathy came a median around 6.2 months after the model predicted it.

About this clonotype itself: Antigen unknown.

CDR3 size: 13 residues. Trimming cost V 6 bases and J 5 bases, with 13 bases left between them. Authors of the study amplified TCR beta CDR3 regions from RNA transcripts. First-round RT-PCR of the TCR CDR3 relied on the HTBI primer set. TCRdb ran MiXCR on the multiplex PCR reads and lists one entry per CDR3 protein. The data show about 250,000 distinct CDR3 sequences, 24% seen once. Based on clinical symptoms, serum thyroxine and TRAb, thyroid ultrasound and orbital computed tomography, diagnoses were reached. The TCR originated in a woman between 35 and 50 years old with Graves' ophthalmopathy. Sequencing was performed on blood. This rearrangement joins TRBV12-3 or TRBV12-4 to TRBJ2-5; D not certain. The CDR3 loop reads CASRLRSLETQYF. In nucleotides, the CDR3 is TGTGCCAGCAGGTTACGGTCATTGGAGACCCAGTACTTC.